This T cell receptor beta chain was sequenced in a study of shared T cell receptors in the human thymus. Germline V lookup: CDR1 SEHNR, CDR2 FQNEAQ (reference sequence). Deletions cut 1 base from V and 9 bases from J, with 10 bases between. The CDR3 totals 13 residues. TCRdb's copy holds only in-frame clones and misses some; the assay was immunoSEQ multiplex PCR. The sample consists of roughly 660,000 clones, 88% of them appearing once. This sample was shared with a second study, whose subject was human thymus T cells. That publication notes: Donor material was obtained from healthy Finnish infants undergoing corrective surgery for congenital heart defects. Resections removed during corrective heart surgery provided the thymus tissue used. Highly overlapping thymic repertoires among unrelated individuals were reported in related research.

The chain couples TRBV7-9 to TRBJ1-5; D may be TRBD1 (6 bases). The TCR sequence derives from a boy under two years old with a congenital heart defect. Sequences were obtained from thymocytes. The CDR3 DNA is TGTGCCAGCAGCTTAGGGGACAAGGGGCCCCAGCATTTT. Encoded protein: CASSLGDKGPQHF.